This entry lists 28 T cell receptor beta chains sequenced from one sample in a study of blood T cell repertoires in COVID-19. Profiled with immunoSEQ multiplex PCR; TCRdb holds only in-frame clones, not every one. The repertoire holds fewer than 90,000 clones, with roughly 96% as singletons. Sequencing was carried out using peripheral blood. Receptors originate from a human donor with active COVID-19. The donor label of this sample is uncertain.

The rearrangement uses TRBV5-8 and TRBJ2-5; no reliable D call. Trimming took off 0 bases at V and 5 bases at J, with 11 bases between the two ends. Germline V gene sequence: CDR1 SGHTS, CDR2 YDEGEE. There are 14 residues in the CDR3. Written as DNA, the CDR3 is TGTGCCAGCAGCTTGGCAGTTGTTGTGGAGACCCAGTACTTC. The encoded protein is CASSLAVVVETQYF.

This chain connects TRBV5-8 to TRBJ2-7; 8 positions agree with TRBD1. Germline V CDR1 and CDR2: SGHTS, YDEGEE. The CDR3 covers 15 residues. J gave up 4 bases and V 4 bases, and 10 bases lay outside the gene matches. In DNA form, the CDR3 reads TGTGCCAGCAGCCAGCGGACACAGGGGGGTTACGAGCAGTACTTC. It specifies CASSQRTQGGYEQYF.

The genes are TRBV4-1 and TRBJ1-5; D uncertain. CDR3 length equals 13 residues. V lost 1 base and J lost 6, with 7 bases in between. CDR1 MGHRA and CDR2 YSYEKL come from the germline V gene. CDR3 coding DNA: TGCGCCAGCAGCCAAGTATTCGGTCAGCCCCAGCATTTT. This translates into CASSQVFGQPQHF.

The J gene is TRBJ2-5, the V gene TRBV7-7, with D possibly TRBD1 on 5 matching bases. The CDR3 has 13 residues. Germline V gene sequence: CDR1 SSHAT, CDR2 FNYEAQ (reference sequence). V was trimmed by 5 bases and J by 0 bases, leaving 7 bases between them. CDR3 loop: CASSRTYQETQYF. In nucleotides, the CDR3 is TGTGCCAGCAGCAGGACATACCAAGAGACCCAGTACTTC.

This chain links TRBV18 with TRBJ1-2, with TRBD1 matching 8 bases. V lost 6 bases, J lost 3 bases, and 3 bases stayed unmatched. CDR3 length: 13 amino acids. Per the germline V gene, CDR1 is KGHSH and CDR2 is LQKENI. CDR3 loop: CASSLDRDYGYTF. In DNA, the CDR3 is TGTGCCAGCTCTCTGGACAGGGACTATGGCTACACCTTC.

The chain employs TRBV28 and TRBJ2-2; 8 bases agree with TRBD1. CDR3 length: 15 amino acids. Trimming took 8 bases from V and 2 from J; bases not matched to a gene: 7. Germline CDR1 is MDHEN and CDR2 is SYDVKM. The CDR3 region has the DNA TGTGCCAGCGACGGGACAGGCGCTAACACCGGGGAGCTGTTTTTT. Protein sequence: CASDGTGANTGELFF.

The V gene is TRBV5-1, the J gene TRBJ2-1, with no clear D. CDR3 length equals 15 residues. In germline, CDR1 is SGHRS, CDR2 YFSETQ. Trimming removed 0 bases from V and 7 bases from J, with 14 bases in between. The CDR3 DNA sequence: TGCGCCAGCAGCTTGGATATCTACCTCCGGAATGAGCAGTTCTTC. Translating gives CASSLDIYLRNEQFF.

About this clone: The identical CDR3 is also encoded by other nucleotide sequences in the sample. The chain combines TRBV29-1 with TRBJ1-5, with unresolved D. Germline V gene data show CDR1 as SQVTM and CDR2 as ANQGSEA. Trimming shortened V by 4 bases and J by 0 bases, and 7 bases separated the two germline ends. The CDR3 loop spans 13 amino acids. CDR3 coding DNA: TGCAGCGTTGGCGAGAATAGCAATCAGCCCCAGCATTTT. This sequence encodes CSVGENSNQPQHF.

Here the CDR3 DNA reads TGTGCCAGCAGCTTCCTCAGGGGACAGGGCGTAGAAAAACTGTTTTTT. It is translated as CASSFLRGQGVEKLFF. The chain is built from TRBV11-2 and TRBJ1-4, with TRBD1 identical over 9 bases. This CDR3 contains 16 residues. In germline, CDR1 is SGHAT, CDR2 FQNNGV. Trimming cost V 3 bases and J 8 bases; bases outside gene matches: 10.

The chain couples TRBV11-3 to TRBJ2-1; maybe TRBD2 (5 bases). CDR1 SGHNT and CDR2 YENEEA come from the germline V gene. Trimming removed 4 bases from V and 1 base from J, with 5 bases in between. The CDR3 consists of 13 residues. The DNA of the CDR3 is TGTGCCAGCAGCTCGGGGTCCTACAATGAGCAGTTCTTC. It encodes CASSSGSYNEQFF.

The chain employs TRBV29-1 and TRBJ1-4; a weak D match, TRBD1 (6 bases). Germline CDR1 reads SQVTM; CDR2 reads ANQGSEA. Trimming took off 6 bases at V and 8 bases at J, with 16 bases between the two ends. The CDR3 is 13 residues long. The CDR3 region is CSVLYRANEKLFF. The CDR3 DNA follows: TGCAGCGTCTTATACAGGGCGAACGAAAAACTGTTTTTT.

V and J are TRBV4-1 and TRBJ2-1, with 8 bases identical to TRBD1. The CDR3 is 18 residues long. Germline lookup yields CDR1 MGHRA and CDR2 YSYEKL. The V and J ends lost 0 bases and 2 bases, in that order; junction bases with no gene match: 9. The chain's CDR3 is CASSQDSRQTGAYNEQFF. Here the CDR3 DNA reads TGCGCCAGCAGCCAAGATAGCCGCCAGACAGGGGCCTACAATGAGCAGTTCTTC.

The chain joins TRBV28 to TRBJ2-5; the match to TRBD2 covers 8 bases. Germline loops: CDR1 MDHEN, CDR2 SYDVKM. This CDR3 is built from 13 residues. The V gene end was trimmed by 8 bases and the J gene end by 5 bases; junction bases not matched to a gene: 7. The CDR3 here is CASRVAGRETQYF. For the CDR3, the DNA is TGTGCCAGCCGTGTAGCGGGAAGGGAGACCCAGTACTTC.

This chain links TRBV5-1 with TRBJ2-7; TRBD1 agrees at 8 bases. This CDR3 comprises 15 residues. V dropped 2 bases and J dropped 4; count of bases not matched to a gene: 8. The V gene's germline CDR1 is SGHRS and CDR2 YFSETQ. The CDR3 bases are TGCGCCAGCAGCTTCCAGCCGACAGGGGAATACGAGCAGTACTTC. Protein product: CASSFQPTGEYEQYF.

The chain carries TRBV7-9 and TRBJ1-1; 9 bases are a match to TRBD1. V was pared by 3 bases and J by 4 bases, with 12 bases of the junction left unmatched. The CDR3 runs 17 residues. Germline V gene lookup returns CDR1 SEHNR and CDR2 FQNEAQ (reference sequence). The CDR3 loop reads CASSFAGGGTGSTEAFF. CDR3 nucleotides: TGTGCCAGCAGCTTCGCAGGGGGCGGGACAGGGAGCACTGAAGCTTTCTTT. Full variable domain (outside the CDR3, taken from reference TRBV7-9 and TRBJ1-1): DTGVSQNPRHKITKRGQNVTFRCDPISEHNRLYWYRQTLGQGPEFLTYFQNEAQLEKSRLLSDRFSAERPKGSFSTLEIQRTEQGDSAMYLCASSFAGGGTGSTEAFFGQGTRLTVV.

The V and J genes are TRBV10-2 and TRBJ1-6; D gene ambiguous. CDR3 length: 12 amino acids. V shed 2 bases and J shed 12 bases, with 8 bases lying between them. CDR1 is WSHSY, CDR2 SAAADI, per germline. CDR3 nucleotide sequence: TGCGCCAGCAGTGAGGGTCGGGGACCCCTCCACTTT. Translating gives CASSEGRGPLHF.

The chain employs TRBV27 and TRBJ1-4; D might be TRBD1 (5 bases). Per germline, CDR1 MNHEY and CDR2 SMNVEV (reference sequence). This CDR3 is built from 16 residues. Trimming removed 3 bases from V and 1 base from J, with 12 bases in between. CDR3 nucleotides: TGTGCCAGCAGTTTTGGGGGGGGACTAACTAATGAAAAACTGTTTTTT. Encoded protein: CASSFGGGLTNEKLFF.

This clone occurred once. J is TRBJ2-2 and V is TRBV5-1; D call uncertain. The V gene's germline CDR1 is SGHRS and CDR2 YFSETQ. CDR3 length: 13 amino acids. The V and J ends lost 0 bases and 3 bases respectively, with 3 bases between them. In nucleotides, the CDR3 is TGCGCCAGCAGCTTGGCCTACACCGGGGAGCTGTTTTTT. Translated: CASSLAYTGELFF.

The chain carries TRBV6-5 and TRBJ2-7, with D possibly being TRBD1 (5 bases). The germline V gene has CDR1 MNHEY and CDR2 SVGAGI. Trimming cost V 7 bases and J 0 bases, with 10 bases left between them. This CDR3 has 13 amino acids. Written as DNA, the CDR3 is TGTGCCAGCAAGCTTGACAGCTCCTACGAGCAGTACTTC. As protein: CASKLDSSYEQYF.

The chain carries TRBV6-5 and TRBJ2-1, with 10 bases matching TRBD2. V was pared by 2 bases and J by 6 bases, with 7 bases of the junction left unmatched. The CDR3 extends over 16 amino acids. CDR1 and CDR2 (germline): MNHEY, SVGAGI. CDR3 sequence (DNA): TGTGCCAGCAGTTACCTTGGGACTAGCGTTGGCAATGAGCAGTTCTTC. Encoded protein: CASSYLGTSVGNEQFF.

The chain employs TRBV18 and TRBJ2-7; D gene uncertain. CDR3 length: 13 amino acids. V lost 3 bases and J lost 2, with 8 bases in between. Germline CDR1 reads KGHSH; CDR2 reads LQKENI. The CDR3 loop is CASSPYKTYEQYF. In nucleotides, the CDR3 is TGTGCCAGCTCACCTTACAAGACCTACGAGCAGTACTTC.

J is TRBJ2-5 and V is TRBV3-1 (or the pseudogene TRBV3-2); 10 positions agree with TRBD1. This CDR3 comprises 16 residues. The junction had 8 bases not matched to a gene; V was cut back by 3 bases and J by 4 bases. Germline values: CDR1 LGHDT, CDR2 YNNKEL (reference sequence). CDR3 DNA sequence: TGTGCCAGCAGCCAGCCCGGGACAGGGGAAGGAGAGACCCAGTACTTC. Its protein is CASSQPGTGEGETQYF.

The chain is built from TRBV29-1 and TRBJ1-1; D possibly corresponds to TRBD1 (6 bases). Germline CDR1 is SQVTM and CDR2 is ANQGSEA. The CDR3 sequence is 15 residues long. With 3 bases removed from V and 8 bases from J, the gap between germline ends came to 22 bases. The CDR3 DNA reads TGCAGCGTTGAGGGACAAGGATATGGCTCACGCGAAGCTTTCTTT. Protein: CSVEGQGYGSREAFF.

The chain joins TRBV19 to TRBJ1-1; D possibly corresponds to TRBD1 (6 bases). CDR3 size: 15 residues. V lost 6 bases to trimming and J lost 0 bases, with 14 bases between them. Germline V lookup: CDR1 LNHDA, CDR2 SQIVND (reference sequence). CDR3: CASRGQGQLNTEAFF. The CDR3 nucleotides read TGTGCCAGTAGAGGGCAGGGACAACTGAACACTGAAGCTTTCTTT.

The chain has TRBV19 and TRBJ1-5; D perhaps matches TRBD1 (5 bases). The CDR3 totals 14 residues. The germline V gene has CDR1 LNHDA and CDR2 SQIVND (reference sequence). V was pared by 3 bases and J by 2 bases, with 8 bases between. Here the CDR3 reads CASSIRGGNQPQHF. The CDR3 coding sequence is TGTGCCAGTAGTATCCGGGGGGGCAATCAGCCCCAGCATTTT.

This clone was counted a few times. This rearrangement joins TRBV19 to TRBJ1-5; no reliable D call. V gave up 9 bases and J gave up 0 bases, with 15 bases separating them. The CDR3 totals 15 residues. CDR1 is LNHDA and CDR2 is SQIVND in the germline V gene (reference sequence). Here the CDR3 DNA reads TGTGCCAGGCCGCCGAGTAGAAATAGCAATCAGCCCCAGCATTTT. Protein: CARPPSRNSNQPQHF.

This chain connects TRBV19 to TRBJ1-5; TRBD1 aligns across 10 bases. CDR1 and CDR2 (germline): LNHDA, SQIVND (reference sequence). The CDR3 length is 16 residues. Trimming removed 5 bases from V and 6 bases from J; junction bases left unmatched: 10. The CDR3 sequence: CASSLTRTGGSQPQHF. CDR3 DNA: TGTGCCAGTAGTTTAACCAGGACAGGGGGTAGTCAGCCCCAGCATTTT.

This chain uses TRBV3-1 (or the pseudogene TRBV3-2) with TRBJ1-1; the match to TRBD1 covers 7 bases. There are 16 residues in the CDR3. Germline V gene data show CDR1 as LGHDT and CDR2 as YNNKEL (reference sequence). With V trimmed by 1 base and J by 6 bases, 11 bases remained unmatched. The CDR3 protein is CASSQVVRGPPAEAFF. For the CDR3, the DNA is TGTGCCAGCAGCCAAGTTGTGAGGGGGCCCCCGGCTGAAGCTTTCTTT.